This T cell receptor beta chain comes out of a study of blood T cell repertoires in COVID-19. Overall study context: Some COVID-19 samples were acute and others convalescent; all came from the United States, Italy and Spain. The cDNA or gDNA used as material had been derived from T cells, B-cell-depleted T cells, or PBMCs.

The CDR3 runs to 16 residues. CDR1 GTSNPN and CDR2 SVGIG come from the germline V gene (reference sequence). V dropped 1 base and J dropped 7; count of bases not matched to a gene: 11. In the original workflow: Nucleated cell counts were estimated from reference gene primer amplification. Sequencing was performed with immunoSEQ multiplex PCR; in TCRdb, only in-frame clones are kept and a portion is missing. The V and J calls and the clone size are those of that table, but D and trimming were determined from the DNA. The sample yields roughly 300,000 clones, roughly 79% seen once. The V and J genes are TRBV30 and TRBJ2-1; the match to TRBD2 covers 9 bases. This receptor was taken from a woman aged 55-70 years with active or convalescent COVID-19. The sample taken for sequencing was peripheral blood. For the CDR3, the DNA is TGTGCCTGGAGTGACCATAGCGGGGGCCGAAGGAATGAGCAGTTCTTC. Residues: CAWSDHSGGRRNEQFF. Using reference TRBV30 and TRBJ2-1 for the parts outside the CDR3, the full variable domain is SQTIHQWPATLVQPVGSPLSLECTVEGTSNPNLYWYRQAAGRGLQLLFYSVGIGQISSEVPQNLSASRPQDRQFILSSKKLLLSDSGFYLCAWSDHSGGRRNEQFFGPGTRLTVL.